Following are 13 T cell receptor beta chains from one sample sequenced in a study of regulatory T cells in long-lasting Graves disease. Indicated time point: newly diagnosed GD, antithyroid drugs for less than 3 months. The TCR library was prepared using RNA isolated from PBMCs. Combining iRepertoire HTBI primers with Arm-PCR of CDR3 regions, the authors built TCR beta libraries. TCRdb processed the multiplex PCR reads anew with MiXCR; each CDR3 protein has one entry. The sample contains 370,000 or so distinct CDR3 sequences, 15% to 20% of which appear only once. These data also formed part of another study, on T cells in Graves' hyperthyroidism and ophthalmopathy.

The starting material was peripheral blood mononuclear cells (PBMCs), obtained at new diagnosis, from a patient treated with antithyroid drugs. Receptors were obtained from a woman aged 18-29 years with Graves disease.

This clonotype showed up many times. The V and J genes are TRBV27 and TRBJ2-2, with unresolved D. The CDR3 loop spans 15 amino acids. Germline V gene lookup returns CDR1 MNHEY and CDR2 SMNVEV (reference sequence). V was cut by 3 bases and J by 6 bases, with 14 bases left in between. The CDR3 loop is CASSFSGNYAGELFF. The CDR3 coding sequence is TGTGCCAGCAGTTTTAGTGGGAATTACGCCGGGGAGCTGTTTTTT.

This clonotype was found once. This sequence joins TRBV2 and TRBJ1-3, with D unclear. Trimming left V 6 bases short and J 0 bases short, with 18 bases between. The CDR3 totals 17 residues. Germline V gene lookup returns CDR1 SNHLY and CDR2 FYNNEI. The CDR3 region is CASSYKPTSRSGNTIYF. CDR3 nucleotide sequence: TGTGCCAGCAGCTACAAACCCACCAGTCGCTCTGGAAACACCATATATTTT. The whole variable domain, filled in from reference TRBV2 and TRBJ1-3, reads EPEVTQTPSHQVTQMGQEVILRCVPISNHLYFYWYRQILGQKVEFLVSFYNNEISEKSEIFDDQFSVERPDGSNFTLKIRSTKLEDSAMYFCASSYKPTSRSGNTIYFGEGSWLTVV.

This clonotype came up many times. The chain combines TRBV2 with TRBJ1-1, with unresolved D. The germline gives CDR1 SNHLY, CDR2 FYNNEI. The V end was cut by 7 bases, the J end by 1 base, with 13 bases between. This CDR3 comprises 14 residues. CDR3 amino acids: CASKAGIGNTEAFF. The CDR3 DNA reads as TGTGCCAGCAAGGCGGGTATAGGGAACACTGAAGCTTTCTTT.

This clonotype was seen more than once but under ten times. The chain couples TRBV5-1 to TRBJ1-2, with D perhaps TRBD1 (5 bases). Trimming took 2 bases from V and 8 from J, leaving 13 bases between them. This CDR3 comprises 13 residues. In germline, CDR1 is SGHRS, CDR2 YFSETQ. In DNA form, the CDR3 reads TGCGCCAGCAGCTTTGACGGGGCGAGGGGCTACACCTTC. Translating gives CASSFDGARGYTF.

This clonotype was recorded at least ten times. This chain uses TRBV11-2 with TRBJ2-3; D gene ambiguous. The CDR3 contains 15 residues. Trimming shortened V by 8 bases and J by 2 bases, and 17 bases separated the two germline ends. Germline assignment: CDR1 SGHAT and CDR2 FQNNGV. The CDR3 loop is CASRRIRKFTDTQYF. Here the CDR3 DNA reads TGTGCCAGCCGTAGAATTAGGAAATTCACAGATACGCAGTATTTT.

This clonotype was seen a few times. This chain joins TRBV30 and TRBJ2-3; D is perhaps TRBD2 (6 bases). Per the germline V gene, CDR1 is GTSNPN and CDR2 is SVGIG (reference sequence). This CDR3 region has 13 residues. Trimming stripped 7 bases from V and 2 bases from J, with 13 bases between. The CDR3 loop reads CAYQRGSTDTQYF. Written as DNA, the CDR3 is TGTGCCTACCAACGGGGGTCCACAGATACGCAGTATTTT.

Details on this clonotype: An end of the junction does not agree with germline; a read error may underlie this. The chain employs TRBV5-1 and TRBJ1-1, with a possible D match to TRBD1 (6 bases). The CDR3 is 15 amino acids. CDR1 and CDR2 from the germline V gene are SGHRS and YFSETQ. This CDR3 is CASSLSDSSSTETFF. The CDR3 region has the DNA TGCGCCAGCAGCTTGTCGGACAGCAGTAGCACTGAAACTTTCTTT.

Ten or more counts support this clonotype. The rearrangement links TRBV6-1 to TRBJ1-2, with D tentatively TRBD1 (6 bases). Trimming left V 5 bases short and J 2 bases short, with 12 bases between. CDR3 length: 14 amino acids. Germline CDR1 MNHNS, CDR2 SASEGT. CDR3 sequence: CASSLGQKNYGYTF. The DNA for the CDR3 is TGTGCCAGCAGTCTTGGACAGAAGAACTATGGCTACACCTTC.

This clonotype was detected a few times. The rearrangement uses TRBV29-1 and TRBJ1-4; TRBD1 matches at 7 bases. Trimming took 6 bases from V and 7 from J; bases not matched to a gene: 8. Germline V gene sequence: CDR1 SQVTM, CDR2 ANQGSEA. CDR3 length: 13 residues. The CDR3 DNA sequence: TGCAGCGTACTACAGGGGCTGACTGAAAAACTGTTTTTT. This codes for CSVLQGLTEKLFF. The full variable domain, its missing parts supplied by reference TRBV29-1 and TRBJ1-4, is SAVISQKPSRDICQRGTSLTIQCQVDSQVTMMFWYRQQPGQSLTLIATANQGSEATYESGFVIDKFPISRPNLTFSTLTVSNMSPEDSSIYLCSVLQGLTEKLFFGSGTQLSVL.

The chain joins TRBV20-1 to TRBJ1-5, with 10 bases that match TRBD1. The CDR3 totals 13 residues. Germline V gene sequence: CDR1 DFQATT, CDR2 SNEGSKA (reference sequence). The V segment lost 3 bases and the J segment 6 bases; nucleotides outside the gene matches: 2. The CDR3 here is CSARTGGTQPQHF. Written as DNA, the CDR3 is TGCAGTGCTAGGACAGGGGGCACTCAGCCCCAGCATTTT.

This clonotype has at least ten counts. V usage is TRBV3-1 and J usage is TRBJ2-7; 7 bases are shared with TRBD2. CDR1 and CDR2 (germline): LGHDT, YNNKEL (reference sequence). There are 15 residues in the CDR3. Losses at the gene ends were 4 bases for V and 2 bases for J; bases not matched to a gene: 8. CDR3 amino acids: CASSPGSSGAYEQYF. The CDR3 region has the DNA TGTGCCAGCAGCCCAGGGTCAAGCGGGGCCTACGAGCAGTACTTC.

Details on this clonotype: Possible read error: a much larger clone is one base away. The chain employs TRBV19 and TRBJ2-5; either TRBD1 or TRBD2 may fit D (5 bases each). There are 14 residues in the CDR3. Germline CDR1 LNHDA, CDR2 SQIVND (reference sequence). V lost 7 bases and J lost 9, with 21 bases in between. CDR3 amino acids: CASNIPGRGKAQYF. The CDR3 nucleotides read TGTGCCAGTAATATCCCGGGACGGGGAAAGGCCCAGTACTTC.

A few counts support this clonotype. This chain links TRBV6-1 with TRBJ2-5; 10 bases fit TRBD1. Germline values: CDR1 MNHNS, CDR2 SASEGT. The trim removed 6 bases at V and 4 bases at J, leaving 8 bases unmatched. The CDR3 covers 15 residues. The CDR3 nucleotides are TGTGCCAGCAGACGCGGGACAGGGGACGTAGAGACCCAGTACTTC. Protein sequence: CASRRGTGDVETQYF.